This entry lists 22 T cell receptor beta chains sequenced from one sample in a study of T cells in tuberculosis. Method: immunoSEQ multiplex PCR; TCRdb's copy keeps in-frame clones and lacks some. The profile shows more than 40,000 clones, about 94% of them singletons. Sequenced material: PBMCs. The receptor set was obtained from a donor aged 10-30 years with latent tuberculosis or without tuberculosis infection. Some clones in this sample may be carry-over from other donors' samples.

V is TRBV10-1 and J is TRBJ2-7; 13 bases agree with TRBD2. Germline CDR1 and CDR2: WNHNN and SYGVQD (reference sequence). The CDR3 has 15 amino acids. V was clipped by 4 bases and J by 3 bases; unmatched bases: 3. As DNA, the CDR3 is TGCGCCAGCAGTGGACTAGCGGGAGGACGCTACGAGCAGTACTTC. This codes for CASSGLAGGRYEQYF.

The V call is TRBV2, the J call TRBJ2-7; the D is unclear. The germline V and J ends were trimmed by 6 bases and 2 bases, with 8 bases remaining between them. Germline CDR1 SNHLY, CDR2 FYNNEI. The CDR3 loop spans 12 amino acids. The CDR3 sequence: CASRAFAYEQYF. The CDR3 bases are TGTGCCAGCAGAGCGTTTGCCTACGAGCAGTACTTC.

This chain links TRBV28 with TRBJ2-3; 7 nucleotides align to TRBD2. This CDR3 spans 17 amino acids. Trimming took 5 bases from V and 0 from J; bases not matched to a gene: 11. Germline CDR1 is MDHEN and CDR2 is SYDVKM. The CDR3 DNA reads TGTGCCAGCAGTACCCCCGGGACTACCACTAGCACAGATACGCAGTATTTT. Translating gives CASSTPGTTTSTDTQYF.

A single count supports this clone. The chain recombines TRBV28 with TRBJ2-1; D is perhaps TRBD2 (6 bases). CDR3 length: 15 amino acids. Germline assignment: CDR1 MDHEN and CDR2 SYDVKM. Trimming took 5 bases from V and 5 from J, leaving 16 bases between them. The CDR3 bases are TGTGCCAGCAGTCCCCTCGGGGGAATAAACAATGAGCAGTTCTTC. This translates into CASSPLGGINNEQFF. Drawing the rest from reference TRBV28 and TRBJ2-1, the complete variable domain is DVKVTQSSRYLVKRTGEKVFLECVQDMDHENMFWYRQDPGLGLRLIYFSYDVKMKEKGDIPEGYSVSREKKERFSLILESASTNQTSMYLCASSPLGGINNEQFFGPGTRLTVL.

As to this clone: The same CDR3 also results from other DNA sequences found in this sample. The chain couples TRBV10-2 to TRBJ2-7, with TRBD1 matching over 9 bases. Losses at the gene ends were 10 bases for V and 2 bases for J; bases not matched to a gene: 9. Germline V lookup: CDR1 WSHSY, CDR2 SAAADI. The CDR3 is made up of 14 amino acids. The CDR3 region has the DNA TGCGCCACCCGGACAGGGGCGGGTACCTACGAGCAGTACTTC. It specifies CATRTGAGTYEQYF.

The V gene is TRBV4-3, the J gene TRBJ1-1, with TRBD1 as a possible D gene (5 bases). CDR1 is LGHNA, CDR2 YSLEER, per germline. Trimming cost V 1 base and J 1 base, with 10 bases left between them. CDR3 length equals 15 residues. The CDR3 bases are TGCGCCAGCAGCCAAGTGTGGGGGGGGAACACTGAAGCTTTCTTT. As protein: CASSQVWGGNTEAFF.

This rearrangement joins TRBV18 to TRBJ1-2, with no clear D. This CDR3 spans 13 amino acids. The ends were cut back, 0 bases at V and 5 bases at J, with 7 bases in the middle. Per germline, CDR1 KGHSH and CDR2 LQKENI. CDR3 sequence: CASSPPRGYGYTF. The CDR3 nucleotides are TGTGCCAGCTCACCACCTCGAGGGTATGGCTACACCTTC.

V is TRBV28 and J is TRBJ1-5, with a tentative D call TRBD1 (5 bases). This CDR3 has 16 amino acids. Per germline, CDR1 MDHEN and CDR2 SYDVKM. V was shortened by 4 bases and J by 6 bases, with 19 bases between the two germline ends. The CDR3 is CASSSNLRGFSQPQHF. The CDR3 DNA reads as TGTGCCAGCAGTTCAAATCTGCGGGGGTTCAGTCAGCCCCAGCATTTT.

V and J are TRBV10-1 and TRBJ2-5; D is uncertain. V was clipped by 0 bases and J by 1 base, with 12 bases between them. This CDR3 spans 16 amino acids. Germline lookup yields CDR1 WNHNN and CDR2 SYGVQD (reference sequence). The CDR3 loop is CASSESGQLLQETQYF. The CDR3 DNA follows: TGCGCCAGCAGTGAGTCTGGGCAGCTACTCCAAGAGACCCAGTACTTC.

V usage is TRBV13 and J usage is TRBJ2-4, with D maybe TRBD2 (5 bases). Germline CDR1 reads PRHDT; CDR2 reads FYEKMQ (reference sequence). V lost 1 base, J lost 2 bases, and 9 bases lay in between. This CDR3 comprises 15 residues. CDR3: CASSLESGTKNIQYF. CDR3 DNA: TGTGCCAGCAGCTTAGAATCCGGGACCAAAAACATTCAGTACTTC.

This clone was recorded only once. This sequence joins TRBV11-2 and TRBJ1-4, with D possibly being TRBD1 (6 bases). CDR1 and CDR2 (germline): SGHAT, FQNNGV. Trimming shortened V by 3 bases and J by 7 bases, and 12 bases separated the two germline ends. The CDR3 covers 14 residues. The CDR3 bases are TGTGCCAGCAGCTTGTACAGGGAGGGTGAAAAACTGTTTTTT. It translates to CASSLYREGEKLFF.

The chain is built from TRBV4-3 and TRBJ2-1; D not certain. Trimming took 2 bases from V and 7 from J, leaving 9 bases between them. This CDR3 is 13 amino acids long. Germline CDR1 and CDR2: LGHNA and YSLEER. The CDR3 is CASSQTVGNEQFF. CDR3 nucleotide sequence: TGCGCCAGCAGCCAAACCGTCGGGAATGAGCAGTTCTTC.

The chain couples TRBV30 to TRBJ2-7, with D tentatively TRBD2 (5 bases). This CDR3 contains 12 residues. Germline V lookup: CDR1 GTSNPN, CDR2 SVGIG (reference sequence). Trimming removed 3 bases from V and 3 bases from J, with 9 bases in between. The CDR3 coding sequence is TGTGCCTGGAGGAGGGATAGCTACGAGCAGTACTTC. It yields the protein CAWRRDSYEQYF.

The chain is built from TRBV10-1 and TRBJ2-3; TRBD2 matches at 12 bases. Trimming removed 5 bases from V and 2 bases from J; junction bases left unmatched: 8. The germline V gene has CDR1 WNHNN and CDR2 SYGVQD (reference sequence). This CDR3 contains 17 residues. The CDR3 region has the DNA TGCGCCAGCAGTCCCGCCGGACTAGCGGGGCCCACAGATACGCAGTATTTT. Its protein product is CASSPAGLAGPTDTQYF.

The chain combines TRBV7-2 with TRBJ2-5, with TRBD2 matching over 14 bases. The J segment lost 5 bases and the V segment lost 2 bases, leaving 13 bases of the junction unmatched. Germline CDR1 is SGHTA and CDR2 is FQGNSA. The CDR3 loop spans 19 amino acids. The CDR3 DNA follows: TGTGCCAGCAGCTTATCGGGACTAGCGGGAGTGGGGGTGGGGGAGACCCAGTACTTC. Translated, it gives CASSLSGLAGVGVGETQYF. Supplemented by reference TRBV7-2 and TRBJ2-5, the full variable domain reads GAGVSQSPSNKVTEKGKDVELRCDPISGHTALYWYRQSLGQGLEFLIYFQGNSAPDKSGLPSDRFSAERTGGSVSTLTIQRTQQEDSAVYLCASSLSGLAGVGVGETQYFGPGTRLLVL.

This sequence joins TRBV28 and TRBJ2-1, with 7 positions matching TRBD1. The CDR3 consists of 15 residues. The germline CDR1 and CDR2 sequences are MDHEN and SYDVKM. The V gene end was trimmed by 6 bases and the J gene end by 8 bases; junction bases not matched to a gene: 13. For the CDR3, the DNA is TGTGCCAGCAGGCCCGCCGGGACAGCCAATGATGAGCAGTTCTTC. Translating it yields CASRPAGTANDEQFF. Drawing the rest from reference TRBV28 and TRBJ2-1, the complete variable domain is DVKVTQSSRYLVKRTGEKVFLECVQDMDHENMFWYRQDPGLGLRLIYFSYDVKMKEKGDIPEGYSVSREKKERFSLILESASTNQTSMYLCASRPAGTANDEQFFGPGTRLTVL.

The chain couples TRBV6-5 to TRBJ2-1; D remains ambiguous. V was pared by 7 bases and J by 5 bases, with 9 bases between. In germline, CDR1 is MNHEY, CDR2 SVGAGI. The CDR3 length is 12 residues. CDR3: CASTRPDNEQFF. CDR3 DNA sequence: TGTGCCAGCACCCGTCCCGACAATGAGCAGTTCTTC.

The rearrangement uses TRBV9 and TRBJ2-3; no clear D. The CDR3 is made up of 13 amino acids. CDR1 and CDR2 (germline): SGDLS, YYNGEE. V was shortened by 7 bases and J by 1 base, with 10 bases between the two germline ends. The CDR3 DNA reads TGTGCCAGCGGGCAAGTGGGCACAGATACGCAGTATTTT. It encodes CASGQVGTDTQYF.

In nucleotides, the CDR3 is TGTGCCAGCAGTTTACTAGCCCTCTACAATGAGCAGTTCTTC. It specifies CASSLLALYNEQFF. The genes are TRBV27 and TRBJ2-1; D possibly corresponds to TRBD2 (5 bases). The CDR3 totals 14 residues. Germline CDR1 MNHEY, CDR2 SMNVEV (reference sequence). Trimming pared 2 bases from V and 3 bases from J, leaving 8 bases between.

This clone appeared a single time. This chain joins TRBV28 and TRBJ1-1; 8 bases map to TRBD1. Germline CDR1 is MDHEN and CDR2 is SYDVKM. Germline trimming cut 0 bases from V and 4 bases from J; bases unmatched to any gene: 7. This CDR3 comprises 16 residues. The CDR3: CASSLWLTGEATEAFF. The CDR3 DNA follows: TGTGCCAGCAGTTTATGGTTGACAGGGGAAGCCACTGAAGCTTTCTTT.

CDR3 in amino acids: CASSQGLGQGSNQPQHF. The CDR3 bases are TGTGCCAGCAGCCAAGGCTTGGGGCAGGGAAGCAATCAGCCCCAGCATTTT. The V call is TRBV4-2, the J call TRBJ1-5; D might be TRBD1 (5 bases). This CDR3 is 17 amino acids long. The V and J ends lost 1 base and 1 base respectively, with 14 bases between them. Germline CDR1 LGHNA, CDR2 YNFKEQ.

V gene TRBV18 combines with J gene TRBJ2-1; unclear D gene. Trimming shortened V by 0 bases and J by 8 bases, and 8 bases separated the two germline ends. The germline V gene encodes CDR1 KGHSH and CDR2 LQKENI. This CDR3 has 13 residues. CDR3 protein: CASSPPSADEQFF. CDR3 nucleotides: TGTGCCAGCTCACCACCCTCGGCGGATGAGCAGTTCTTC.